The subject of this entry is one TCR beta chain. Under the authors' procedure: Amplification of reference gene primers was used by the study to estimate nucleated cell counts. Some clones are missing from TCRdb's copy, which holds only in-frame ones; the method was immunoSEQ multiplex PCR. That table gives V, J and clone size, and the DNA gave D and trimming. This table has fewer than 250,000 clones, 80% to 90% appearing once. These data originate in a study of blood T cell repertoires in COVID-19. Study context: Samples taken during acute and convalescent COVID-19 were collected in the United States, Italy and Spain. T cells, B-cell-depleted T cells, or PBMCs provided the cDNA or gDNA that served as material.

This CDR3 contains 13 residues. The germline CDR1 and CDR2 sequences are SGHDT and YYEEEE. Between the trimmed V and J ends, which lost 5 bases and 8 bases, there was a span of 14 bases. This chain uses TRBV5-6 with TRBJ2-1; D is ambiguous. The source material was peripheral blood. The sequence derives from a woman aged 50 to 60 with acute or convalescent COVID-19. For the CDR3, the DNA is TGTGCCAGCAGTCCGACCGAGAGCGATGAGCAGTTCTTC. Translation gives CASSPTESDEQFF.